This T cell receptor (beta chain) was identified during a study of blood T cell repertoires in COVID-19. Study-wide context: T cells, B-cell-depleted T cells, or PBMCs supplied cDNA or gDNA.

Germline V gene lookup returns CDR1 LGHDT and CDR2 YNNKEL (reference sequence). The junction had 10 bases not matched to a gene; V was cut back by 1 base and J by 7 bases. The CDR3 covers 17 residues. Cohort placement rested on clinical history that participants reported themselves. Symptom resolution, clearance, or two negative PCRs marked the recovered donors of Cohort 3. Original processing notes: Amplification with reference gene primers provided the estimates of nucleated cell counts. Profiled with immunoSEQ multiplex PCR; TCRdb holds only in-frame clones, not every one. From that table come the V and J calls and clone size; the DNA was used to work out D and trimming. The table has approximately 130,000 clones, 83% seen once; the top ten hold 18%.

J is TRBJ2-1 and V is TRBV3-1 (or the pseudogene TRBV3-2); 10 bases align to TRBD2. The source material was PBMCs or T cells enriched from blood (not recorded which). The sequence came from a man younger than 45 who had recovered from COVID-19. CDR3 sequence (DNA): TGTGCCAGCAGCCAAGGACGGCTAGCGGGAGTTGCAAATGAGCAGTTCTTC. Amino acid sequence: CASSQGRLAGVANEQFF.